This T cell receptor beta chain came from a study of T cells in Graves' hyperthyroidism and ophthalmopathy. There are a few counts of this clonotype. Uncontrolled infection, other autoimmune disease, pregnancy and lactation each barred patients from inclusion. Using RNA transcripts as the source, TCR beta CDR3 regions were amplified. The HTBI primer set was used in a first-round RT-PCR of the TCR CDR3. TCRdb re-derived calls from the multiplex PCR reads in MiXCR, one entry per CDR3 protein. This table holds a few hundred thousand distinct CDR3 sequences, around 16% found once. Germline CDR1 and CDR2: MNHNS and SASEGT. The CDR3 spans 12 residues. V lost 6 bases, J lost 2 bases, and 8 bases lay in between.

The origin of this receptor is a woman in her twenties or thirties with Graves' hyperthyroidism. Source material: blood. The gene calls are TRBV6-1 and TRBJ2-7; D remains unclear. DNA for the CDR3: TGTGCCAGCAGCGAACGAACCTACGAGCAGTACTTC. It yields the protein CASSERTYEQYF.